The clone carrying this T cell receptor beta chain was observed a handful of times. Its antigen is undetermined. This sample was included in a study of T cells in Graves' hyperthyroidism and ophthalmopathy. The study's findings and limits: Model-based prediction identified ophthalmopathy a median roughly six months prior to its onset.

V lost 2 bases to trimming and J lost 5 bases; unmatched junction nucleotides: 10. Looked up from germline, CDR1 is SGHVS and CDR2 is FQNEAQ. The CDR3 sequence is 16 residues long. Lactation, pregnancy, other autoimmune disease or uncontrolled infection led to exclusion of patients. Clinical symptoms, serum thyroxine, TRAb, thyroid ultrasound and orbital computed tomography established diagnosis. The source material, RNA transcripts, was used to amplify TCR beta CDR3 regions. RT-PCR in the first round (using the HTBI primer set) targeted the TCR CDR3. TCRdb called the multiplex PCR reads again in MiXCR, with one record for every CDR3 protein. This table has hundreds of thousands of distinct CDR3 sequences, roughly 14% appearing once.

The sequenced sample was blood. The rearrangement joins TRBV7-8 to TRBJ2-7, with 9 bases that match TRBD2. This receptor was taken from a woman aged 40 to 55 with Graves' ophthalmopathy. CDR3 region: CASSLRASGVQHEQYF. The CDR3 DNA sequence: TGTGCCAGCAGCTTAAGGGCTAGCGGGGTTCAACACGAGCAGTACTTC.